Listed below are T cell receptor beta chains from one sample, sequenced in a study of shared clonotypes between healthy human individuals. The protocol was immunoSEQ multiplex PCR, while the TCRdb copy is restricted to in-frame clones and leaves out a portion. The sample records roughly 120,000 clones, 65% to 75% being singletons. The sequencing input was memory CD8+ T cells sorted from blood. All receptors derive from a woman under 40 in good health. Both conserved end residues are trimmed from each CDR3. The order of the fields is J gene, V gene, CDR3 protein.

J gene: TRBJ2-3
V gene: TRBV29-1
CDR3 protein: SVPPGGSVSTDTQY

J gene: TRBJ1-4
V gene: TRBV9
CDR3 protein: ASSVAAGGYATNEKLF

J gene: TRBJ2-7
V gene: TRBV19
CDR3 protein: ASSIRDRVGLSYEQY

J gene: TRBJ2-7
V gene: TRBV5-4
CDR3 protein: ASRDGQGRHEQY

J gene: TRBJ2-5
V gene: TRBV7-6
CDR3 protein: ASSLDRGFQETQY

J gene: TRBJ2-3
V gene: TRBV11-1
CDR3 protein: ASSLGTGVDTQY

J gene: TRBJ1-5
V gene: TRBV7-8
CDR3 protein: ASSLVQATVLNQPQH

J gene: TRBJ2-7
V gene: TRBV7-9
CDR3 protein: ASSLAQGRRAYEQY

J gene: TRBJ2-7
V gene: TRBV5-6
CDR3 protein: ASSLGGSEQY

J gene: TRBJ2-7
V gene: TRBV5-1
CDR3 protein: ASSQGQRDYEQY

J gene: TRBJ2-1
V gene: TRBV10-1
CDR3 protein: ASSESTAPGDEQF

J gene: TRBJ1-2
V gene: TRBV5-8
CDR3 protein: ASSQELPEPRDRNGYT

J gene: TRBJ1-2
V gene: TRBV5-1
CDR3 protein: ASSWRPRGDNGYT

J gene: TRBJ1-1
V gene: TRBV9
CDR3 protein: ASSVAWGSTEAF

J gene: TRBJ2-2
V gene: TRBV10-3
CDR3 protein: AISVDRRNTGELF

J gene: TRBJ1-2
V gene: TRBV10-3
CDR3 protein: AIRETATGASGYT